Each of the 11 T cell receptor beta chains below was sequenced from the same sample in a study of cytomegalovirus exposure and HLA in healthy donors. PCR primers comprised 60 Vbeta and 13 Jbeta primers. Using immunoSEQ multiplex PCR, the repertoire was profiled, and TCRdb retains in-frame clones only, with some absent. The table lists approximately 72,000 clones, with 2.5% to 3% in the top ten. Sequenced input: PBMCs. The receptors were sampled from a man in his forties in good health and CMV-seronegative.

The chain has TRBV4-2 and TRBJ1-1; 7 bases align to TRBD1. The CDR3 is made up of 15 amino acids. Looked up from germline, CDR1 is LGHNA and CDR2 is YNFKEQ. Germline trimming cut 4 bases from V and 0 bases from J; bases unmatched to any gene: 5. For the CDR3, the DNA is TGTGCCAGCAGCCGGACAGGCGATGTGAACACTGAAGCTTTCTTT. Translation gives CASSRTGDVNTEAFF.

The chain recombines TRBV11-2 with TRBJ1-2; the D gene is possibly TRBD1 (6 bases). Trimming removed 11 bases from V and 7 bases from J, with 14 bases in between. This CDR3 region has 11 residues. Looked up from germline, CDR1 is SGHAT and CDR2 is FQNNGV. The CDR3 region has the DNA TGTGCCGTGGGGGCCCCCTCTGGCTACACCTTC. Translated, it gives CAVGAPSGYTF.

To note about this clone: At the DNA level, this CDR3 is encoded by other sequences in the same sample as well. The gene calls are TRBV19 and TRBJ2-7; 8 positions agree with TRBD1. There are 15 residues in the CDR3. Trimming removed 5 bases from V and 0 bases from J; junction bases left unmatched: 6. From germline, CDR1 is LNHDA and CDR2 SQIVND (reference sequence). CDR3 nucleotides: TGTGCCAGTAGTTTCGGACAGGGTAGCTCCTACGAGCAGTACTTC. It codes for CASSFGQGSSYEQYF.

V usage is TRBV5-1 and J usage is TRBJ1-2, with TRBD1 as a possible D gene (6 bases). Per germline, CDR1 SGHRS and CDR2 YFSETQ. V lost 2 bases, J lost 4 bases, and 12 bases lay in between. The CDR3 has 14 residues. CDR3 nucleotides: TGCGCCAGCAGCTTAGATGACAGGCCCTATGGCTACACCTTC. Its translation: CASSLDDRPYGYTF.

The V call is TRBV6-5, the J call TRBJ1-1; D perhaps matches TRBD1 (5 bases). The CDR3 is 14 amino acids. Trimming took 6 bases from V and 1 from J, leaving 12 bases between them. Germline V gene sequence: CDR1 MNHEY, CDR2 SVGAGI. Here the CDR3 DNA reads TGTGCCAGCAGCCGGGAGGGGAAGAACACTGAAGCTTTCTTT. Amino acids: CASSREGKNTEAFF.

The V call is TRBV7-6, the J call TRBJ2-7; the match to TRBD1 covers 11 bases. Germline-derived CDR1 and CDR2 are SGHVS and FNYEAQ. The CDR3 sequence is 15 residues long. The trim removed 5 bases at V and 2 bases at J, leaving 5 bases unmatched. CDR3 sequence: CASSAGTGGTYEQYF. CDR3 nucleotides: TGTGCCAGCAGCGCTGGGACAGGGGGGACCTACGAGCAGTACTTC.

CDR3 in amino acids: CASSSGLLSPYEQYF. CDR3 in DNA: TGTGCCAGCAGCTCGGGACTCCTTTCTCCCTACGAGCAGTACTTC. The rearrangement uses TRBV7-2 and TRBJ2-7, with D possibly matching TRBD2 (6 bases). The CDR3 is 15 residues long. Trimming pared 4 bases from V and 2 bases from J, leaving 15 bases between. Germline-derived CDR1 and CDR2 are SGHTA and FQGNSA. Variable domain in full (rest from reference TRBV7-2 and TRBJ2-7): GAGVSQSPSNKVTEKGKDVELRCDPISGHTALYWYRQSLGQGLEFLIYFQGNSAPDKSGLPSDRFSAERTGGSVSTLTIQRTQQEDSAVYLCASSSGLLSPYEQYFGPGTRLTVT.

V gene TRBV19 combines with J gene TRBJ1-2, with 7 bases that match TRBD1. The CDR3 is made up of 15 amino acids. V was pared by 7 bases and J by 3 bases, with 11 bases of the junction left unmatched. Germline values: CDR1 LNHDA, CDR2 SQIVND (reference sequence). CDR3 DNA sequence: TGTGCCAGTACCTCACAGGGGCTCGGGGACTATGGCTACACCTTC. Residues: CASTSQGLGDYGYTF.

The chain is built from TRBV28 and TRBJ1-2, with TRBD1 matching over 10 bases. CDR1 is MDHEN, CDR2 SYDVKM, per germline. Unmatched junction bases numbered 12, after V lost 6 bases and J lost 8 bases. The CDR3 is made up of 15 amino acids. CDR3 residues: CASRTGQGLYAGYTF. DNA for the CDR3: TGTGCCAGCAGAACGGGACAGGGGCTGTACGCGGGCTACACCTTC.

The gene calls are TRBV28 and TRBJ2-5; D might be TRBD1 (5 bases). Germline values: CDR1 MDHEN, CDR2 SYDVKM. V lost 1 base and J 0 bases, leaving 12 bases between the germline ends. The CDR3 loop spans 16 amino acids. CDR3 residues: CASSLFSGSYQETQYF. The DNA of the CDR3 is TGTGCCAGCAGTTTATTTTCAGGGTCGTACCAAGAGACCCAGTACTTC.

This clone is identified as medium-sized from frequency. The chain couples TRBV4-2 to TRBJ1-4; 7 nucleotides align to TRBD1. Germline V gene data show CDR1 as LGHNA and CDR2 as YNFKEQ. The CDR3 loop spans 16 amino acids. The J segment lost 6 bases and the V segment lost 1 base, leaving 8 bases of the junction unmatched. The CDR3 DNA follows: TGTGCCAGCAGCCAAGGGCGGAACAGGGGCGATGAAAAACTGTTTTTT. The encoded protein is CASSQGRNRGDEKLFF.